The rows below give T cell receptor beta chains drawn from one sample of a study of blood T cell repertoires in COVID-19. The table came from immunoSEQ multiplex PCR; TCRdb's copy has only in-frame clones and leaves some out. The repertoire holds about 230,000 clones, with 83% as singletons. The sample comprised peripheral blood. The receptors derive from a woman in her twenties or thirties with COVID-19, enrolled during active disease. Each CDR3 is given without its conserved first and last residue. The order of the fields is J gene, V gene, D gene, CDR3 protein. A D gene is named only where the DNA matches it firmly.

j_call: TRBJ2-3
v_call: TRBV6-5
d_call: -
cdr3_aa: ASTGGTDTQY

j_call: TRBJ2-1
v_call: TRBV7-9
d_call: TRBD1
cdr3_aa: ASSLASQGASYNEQF

j_call: TRBJ1-2
v_call: TRBV7-8
d_call: -
cdr3_aa: ASSSAGASSHFYGYT

j_call: TRBJ1-5
v_call: TRBV12-3/TRBV12-4
d_call: TRBD1
cdr3_aa: ASGTGGNQPQH

j_call: TRBJ2-7
v_call: TRBV19
d_call: TRBD2
cdr3_aa: ASRDYSGRGSYEQY

j_call: TRBJ2-2
v_call: TRBV7-9
d_call: TRBD2
cdr3_aa: ASSRTSGRPVNTGELF

j_call: TRBJ1-4
v_call: TRBV5-5
d_call: -
cdr3_aa: ASSLGLQSNEKLF

j_call: TRBJ2-2
v_call: TRBV7-6
d_call: TRBD1
cdr3_aa: ASSFPAPGGTGELF

j_call: TRBJ1-5
v_call: TRBV28
d_call: TRBD1
cdr3_aa: ASSLLQGVISNQPQH

j_call: TRBJ1-3
v_call: TRBV2
d_call: TRBD1
cdr3_aa: ASRSGQGSGNTIY

j_call: TRBJ1-6
v_call: TRBV27
d_call: -
cdr3_aa: ASRGGVDSPLH

j_call: TRBJ2-1
v_call: TRBV28
d_call: TRBD1
cdr3_aa: ASSPRPGQGTNEQF

j_call: TRBJ1-2
v_call: TRBV5-1
d_call: -
cdr3_aa: ASSHPPGSTFYGYT

j_call: TRBJ1-5
v_call: TRBV5-1
d_call: -
cdr3_aa: ASSSGAAGQPQH

j_call: TRBJ2-5
v_call: TRBV4-1
d_call: -
cdr3_aa: ASSQEGVEETQY

j_call: TRBJ2-7
v_call: TRBV4-2
d_call: TRBD2
cdr3_aa: ASSQDRPSGAYEQY

j_call: TRBJ1-2
v_call: TRBV12-3/TRBV12-4
d_call: TRBD1
cdr3_aa: ASSGDRVYGYT

j_call: TRBJ2-3
v_call: TRBV5-4
d_call: TRBD2
cdr3_aa: ASSLGLAEGTDTQY

j_call: TRBJ1-2
v_call: TRBV5-1
d_call: TRBD1
cdr3_aa: ASSWGGQGGGYGYT

j_call: TRBJ1-5
v_call: TRBV28
d_call: -
cdr3_aa: ASSRLSSNQPQH

j_call: TRBJ1-6
v_call: TRBV30
d_call: TRBD1
cdr3_aa: AWSKDRDSPLH

j_call: TRBJ1-3
v_call: TRBV7-2
d_call: -
cdr3_aa: ASSRDPGSGNTIY

j_call: TRBJ2-5
v_call: TRBV25-1
d_call: TRBD2
cdr3_aa: ASSGYAGLAEETQY

j_call: TRBJ2-5
v_call: TRBV5-4
d_call: -
cdr3_aa: ASSLAADGEETQY

j_call: TRBJ2-5
v_call: TRBV2
d_call: -
cdr3_aa: ASSPTLPQGETQY

j_call: TRBJ2-7
v_call: TRBV19
d_call: -
cdr3_aa: ASSTLRGSYEQY

j_call: TRBJ2-7
v_call: TRBV27
d_call: -
cdr3_aa: ASSLSTQNEQY

j_call: TRBJ2-1
v_call: TRBV30
d_call: TRBD2
cdr3_aa: AWSPGLAGYEQF

j_call: TRBJ2-1
v_call: TRBV7-9
d_call: TRBD2
cdr3_aa: ASSLPTSGRVSYNEQF

j_call: TRBJ2-3
v_call: TRBV20-1
d_call: TRBD2
cdr3_aa: SASPSSGGSTDTQY

j_call: TRBJ1-4
v_call: TRBV4-1
d_call: -
cdr3_aa: ASSLREPLNEKLF

j_call: TRBJ1-1
v_call: TRBV5-6
d_call: -
cdr3_aa: ASSSRKGVATEAF

j_call: TRBJ1-2
v_call: TRBV6-2/TRBV6-3
d_call: -
cdr3_aa: ASSYSVGDSPYGYT

j_call: TRBJ2-5
v_call: TRBV6-5
d_call: TRBD2
cdr3_aa: ASSYSGEGGETQY

j_call: TRBJ2-2
v_call: TRBV19
d_call: TRBD2
cdr3_aa: ASSSGRNTGELF

j_call: TRBJ2-7
v_call: TRBV2
d_call: TRBD2
cdr3_aa: ASTGTSGSYEQY

j_call: TRBJ2-7
v_call: TRBV7-9
d_call: TRBD2
cdr3_aa: ASSFYAGGPYEQY

j_call: TRBJ1-6
v_call: TRBV28
d_call: -
cdr3_aa: ASRGGQTYSPLH

j_call: TRBJ1-2
v_call: TRBV19
d_call: -
cdr3_aa: ASSTPGRGGPYGYT

j_call: TRBJ2-7
v_call: TRBV14
d_call: TRBD1
cdr3_aa: ASSQLGQGEGEQY

j_call: TRBJ2-2
v_call: TRBV7-7
d_call: -
cdr3_aa: ASSPQETNTGELF

j_call: TRBJ2-5
v_call: TRBV5-6
d_call: TRBD2
cdr3_aa: ASSEAAGALQETQY

j_call: TRBJ2-1
v_call: TRBV19
d_call: TRBD2
cdr3_aa: ASSIDGTSGGNEQF

j_call: TRBJ2-1
v_call: TRBV5-6
d_call: TRBD2
cdr3_aa: ASSLLAGEDNEQF

j_call: TRBJ2-5
v_call: TRBV2
d_call: -
cdr3_aa: ASSVSTASGKETQY

j_call: TRBJ1-1
v_call: TRBV9
d_call: TRBD1
cdr3_aa: ASSATGGDTEAF

j_call: TRBJ1-5
v_call: TRBV7-9
d_call: -
cdr3_aa: ASSFGNQPQH

j_call: TRBJ1-1
v_call: TRBV29-1
d_call: -
cdr3_aa: SVVTAGSTEAF

j_call: TRBJ1-2
v_call: TRBV7-9
d_call: TRBD1
cdr3_aa: ASSLGPPRGQGHYGYT

j_call: TRBJ2-7
v_call: TRBV7-2
d_call: -
cdr3_aa: ASSFTSSSYEQY

j_call: TRBJ2-3
v_call: TRBV19
d_call: -
cdr3_aa: ASSIRGDTQY

j_call: TRBJ1-6
v_call: TRBV28
d_call: -
cdr3_aa: ASSPTGIGSPLH

j_call: TRBJ2-3
v_call: TRBV6-1
d_call: TRBD2
cdr3_aa: ASSEGRTSGRITDTQY

j_call: TRBJ2-7
v_call: TRBV6-2/TRBV6-3
d_call: -
cdr3_aa: ASSKNRDIFYEQY

j_call: TRBJ2-1
v_call: TRBV5-1
d_call: -
cdr3_aa: ASSSSGSDYNEQF

j_call: TRBJ1-2
v_call: TRBV28
d_call: -
cdr3_aa: ASSFSARGLYGYT